Listed below are T cell receptor beta chains from one sample, sequenced in a study of neurological immune-mediated disorders. TCRdb reprocessed the 5' RACE reads via MiXCR and lists one record per CDR3 protein. This sample has around 20,000 distinct CDR3 sequences, with approximately 6.2% found just once. The sequenced sample consisted of CD8+ T cells from blood. Every receptor here comes from a man in his late teens or twenties in good health. Both conserved end residues are part of each CDR3. A D gene is named only where the DNA matches it firmly. The size entry is marked missing in some rows and otherwise reads once, few, many or a size class.

J | size | V | D | CDR3 | DNA
TRBJ2-7 | many | TRBV20-1 | TRBD1 | CSVQGDRGLSYEQYF | TGCAGTGTTCAGGGGGACAGGGGCCTCTCCTACGAGCAGTACTTC
TRBJ1-1 | many | TRBV7-8 | NA | CASSLAKNTEAFF | TGTGCCAGCAGCTTAGCCAAGAACACTGAAGCTTTCTTT
TRBJ2-3 | many | TRBV7-9 | NA | CASSLYWPGQYF | TGTGCCAGCAGCTTATATTGGCCAGGGCAGTATTTT
TRBJ2-3 | many | TRBV9 | NA | CASSSGWEADTQYF | TGTGCCAGCAGCTCAGGCTGGGAAGCAGATACGCAGTATTTT
TRBJ1-1 | many | TRBV29-1 | NA | CSVGAGVENTEAFF | TGCAGCGTTGGGGCAGGCGTGGAGAACACTGAAGCTTTCTTT
TRBJ2-1 | many | TRBV27 | NA | CAVQGRVGNEQFF | TGTGCCGTTCAAGGCAGGGTTGGCAATGAGCAGTTCTTC
TRBJ1-5 | many | TRBV20-1 | NA | CSARDKEGDPGGYSNQPQHF | TGCAGTGCTAGAGATAAGGAAGGGGACCCCGGCGGATATAGCAATCAGCCCCAGCATTTT
TRBJ2-7 | many | TRBV20-1 | TRBD1 | CSARDLFGGTGGHEQYF | TGCAGTGCTAGAGATCTTTTTGGAGGGACAGGGGGACACGAGCAGTACTTC
TRBJ2-3 | many | TRBV12-3/TRBV12-4 | NA | CASSPIRSTDTQYF | TGTGCCAGCAGCCCGATCAGGAGCACAGATACGCAGTATTTT
TRBJ2-1 | many | TRBV29-1 | TRBD2 | CSVEGGLAGATYNEQFF | TGCAGCGTTGAAGGGGGGCTAGCGGGGGCAACCTACAATGAGCAGTTCTTC
TRBJ2-2 | many | TRBV7-6 | TRBD1 | CASSIDRVANTGELFF | TGTGCCAGCAGCATCGACAGGGTGGCAAACACCGGGGAGCTGTTTTTT
TRBJ1-1 | many | TRBV29-1 | NA | CSVGYTEAFF | TGCAGCGTTGGGTACACTGAAGCTTTCTTT
TRBJ1-1 | many | TRBV6-2/TRBV6-3 | NA | CASSYYGTEAFF | TGTGCCAGCAGTTACTACGGGACTGAAGCTTTCTTT
TRBJ1-5 | many | TRBV20-1 | NA | CSARGQGEVQPQHF | TGCAGTGCTAGAGGGCAGGGTGAGGTTCAGCCCCAGCATTTT
TRBJ2-1 | many | TRBV6-2/TRBV6-3 | TRBD2 | CASSYLVRGDEQFF | TGTGCCAGCAGTTACTTGGTCCGGGGGGATGAGCAGTTCTTC
TRBJ2-7 | many | TRBV9 | TRBD2 | CASSVAAGAYEQYF | TGTGCCAGCAGCGTAGCGGCGGGGGCCTACGAGCAGTACTTC
TRBJ2-7 | many | TRBV12-3/TRBV12-4 | NA | CASSPTGYEQYF | TGTGCCAGCAGCCCCACAGGCTACGAGCAGTACTTC
TRBJ2-3 | many | TRBV29-1 | NA | CSAWPGSFDTQYF | TGCAGCGCATGGCCTGGGAGTTTCGATACGCAGTATTTT
TRBJ1-6 | many | TRBV7-9 | NA | CASSPGRYYSPLHF | TGTGCCAGCAGCCCGGGTCGATACTATTCACCCCTCCACTTT
TRBJ2-1 | many | TRBV5-1 | NA | CASSLAGGDYSYNEQFF | TGCGCCAGCAGCTTGGCCGGCGGGGATTACTCCTACAATGAGCAGTTCTTC
TRBJ2-7 | many | TRBV14 | NA | CASSPRGDIYEQYF | TGTGCCAGCAGCCCCCGAGGGGACATCTACGAGCAGTACTTC
TRBJ2-2 | many | TRBV29-1 | NA | CSVEDPKGARNTGELFF | TGCAGCGTTGAAGATCCCAAAGGGGCTAGGAACACCGGGGAGCTGTTTTTT
TRBJ1-4 | many | TRBV7-6 | TRBD1 | CASSPRGTVNEKLFF | TGTGCCAGCAGCCCGAGGGGGACAGTTAATGAAAAACTGTTTTTT
TRBJ2-2 | many | TRBV5-6 | NA | CASSQKPPGELFF | TGTGCCAGCAGCCAAAAGCCGCCCGGGGAGCTGTTTTTT
TRBJ1-3 | many | TRBV12-5 | NA | CASGFPGAGNTIYF | TGTGCTAGTGGTTTCCCCGGGGCTGGAAACACCATATATTTT
TRBJ2-6 | many | TRBV6-4 | TRBD1 | CASSGTGGAGANVLTF | TGTGCCAGCAGTGGGACAGGGGGCGCTGGGGCCAACGTCCTGACTTTC
TRBJ1-4 | many | TRBV7-2 | NA | CASSLEANEKLFF | TGTGCCAGCAGCTTAGAGGCTAATGAAAAACTGTTTTTT
TRBJ2-5 | many | TRBV28 | NA | CASSPLMSQGPQETQYF | TGTGCCAGCAGCCCCCTCATGTCACAAGGACCACAAGAGACCCAGTACTTC
TRBJ2-3 | many | TRBV6-5 | NA | CASSPGRISNTDTQYF | TGTGCCAGCAGCCCAGGAAGAATAAGTAACACAGATACGCAGTATTTT
TRBJ1-1 | many | TRBV6-5 | NA | CASSYGIPRTEAFF | TGTGCCAGCAGTTACGGGATCCCGAGGACTGAAGCTTTCTTT
TRBJ2-7 | many | TRBV6-5 | TRBD1 | CASSRTGENGEQYF | TGTGCCAGCAGTCGGACAGGGGAGAATGGAGAGCAGTACTTC
TRBJ1-6 | many | TRBV6-5 | NA | CASSTRTTLSSYNSPLHF | TGTGCCAGCAGTACAAGGACTACGCTAAGCTCCTATAATTCACCCCTCCACTTT
TRBJ2-2 | many | TRBV10-3 | NA | CAIQEGGPNTGELFF | TGTGCCATCCAGGAAGGGGGACCGAACACCGGGGAGCTGTTTTTT
TRBJ2-7 | many | TRBV5-1 | NA | CASSLGSLGEQYF | TGCGCCAGCAGCTTGGGCTCACTAGGCGAGCAGTACTTC
TRBJ1-4 | NA | TRBV6-5 | TRBD1 | CASSSQGGGGGEKLFF | TGTGCCAGCAGTTCCCAGGGGGGGGGAGGTGGCGAAAAACTGTTTTTT
TRBJ2-3 | many | TRBV7-9 | TRBD1 | CASSRTGGTDTQYF | TGTGCCAGCAGCAGGACAGGTGGGACAGATACGCAGTATTTT
TRBJ2-1 | many | TRBV29-1 | NA | CSAGQYNEQFF | TGCAGCGCAGGACAGTACAATGAGCAGTTCTTC
TRBJ1-4 | NA | TRBV4-2 | NA | CASTDDWCDEKLFF | TGTGCCAGCACCGACGATTGGTGTGATGAAAAACTGTTTTTT
TRBJ2-3 | many | TRBV27 | NA | CASRAGSRWARDTQYF | TGTGCCAGCAGGGCGGGCTCCCGGTGGGCTAGAGATACGCAGTATTTT
TRBJ2-7 | NA | TRBV5-1 | NA | CASSFADNSYEQYF | TGCGCCAGCAGCTTCGCCGATAACTCCTACGAGCAGTACTTC
TRBJ1-1 | many | TRBV7-9 | NA | CASSPGQYMNTEAFF | TGTGCCAGCAGCCCAGGACAGTACATGAACACTGAAGCTTTCTTT
TRBJ1-3 | many | TRBV12-3/TRBV12-4 | NA | CASSLTHTIYF | TGTGCCAGCAGCCTCACTCACACCATATATTTT